Listed below are T cell receptor beta chains from one sample, sequenced in a study of OX40 agonist ivuxolimab in advanced cancers. Profiled with immunoSEQ multiplex PCR; TCRdb holds only in-frame clones, not every one. The repertoire consists of 65,000 to 85,000 clones, with about 94% occurring once and the leading ten covering 7.6%. The material sequenced was CD4+ or CD8+ T cells sorted from blood, taken in a trial of the OX40 agonist ivuxolimab. These receptors all stem from an adult with an advanced solid tumor such as melanoma, head and neck, liver or kidney cancer. CDR3s include the opening cysteine and the closing phenylalanine or tryptophan. The D gene is left open where the match is weak. Only part of the rows carry a size: once, few, many, or a class if the clone is expanded.

CASSPRHQSYEQYF,TGTGCCAGCAGCCCCAGACACCAGTCCTACGAGCAGTACTTC,TRBJ2-7,-,-,TRBV5-4
CASSQLEGYGYTF,TGCGCCAGCAGCCAGTTAGAGGGCTATGGCTACACCTTC,TRBJ1-2,-,-,TRBV4-3
CASSALAGVETGELFF,TGTGCCAGCAGCGCGCTAGCGGGGGTGGAGACCGGGGAGCTGTTTTTT,TRBJ2-2,TRBD2,-,TRBV9
CASSPNSGPSYEQYF,TGTGCCAGCAGCCCCAACAGCGGACCCTCCTACGAGCAGTACTTC,TRBJ2-7,-,-,TRBV7-9
CAISESKEDLGTDTQYF,TGTGCCATCAGTGAGTCAAAAGAGGACTTGGGCACAGATACGCAGTATTTT,TRBJ2-3,-,-,TRBV10-3
CASSLEAGELFF,TGTGCCAGCAGCTTAGAGGCCGGGGAGCTGTTTTTT,TRBJ2-2,-,-,TRBV13
CASSLGSEGYTF,TGCGCCAGCAGCTTGGGGTCCGAGGGCTACACCTTC,TRBJ1-2,-,-,TRBV5-1
CASRQGLKPQHF,TGTGCCAGCAGACAGGGGCTCAAGCCCCAGCATTTT,TRBJ1-5,TRBD1,-,TRBV6-1
CASSPHRTEVTEAFF,TGTGCCAGCAGCCCCCATCGGACGGAAGTAACTGAAGCTTTCTTT,TRBJ1-1,-,-,TRBV11-2
CASSRGGNTEAFF,TGTGCCAGCAGCCGAGGGGGGAACACTGAAGCTTTCTTT,TRBJ1-1,-,-,TRBV7-9
CASSQPRATDEKLFF,TGCGCCAGCAGCCAACCCAGGGCCACAGATGAAAAACTGTTTTTT,TRBJ1-4,-,-,TRBV4-1
CASSLGMGQANQPQHF,TGTGCCAGCAGCCTTGGAATGGGGCAGGCGAATCAGCCCCAGCATTTT,TRBJ1-5,-,-,TRBV13
CASSFAGDGEQYF,TGTGCCAGCAGTTTCGCAGGGGACGGAGAGCAGTACTTC,TRBJ2-7,-,-,TRBV27
CASSFGQGYEQYF,TGTGCCAGCAGCTTTGGCCAGGGATACGAGCAGTACTTC,TRBJ2-7,-,-,TRBV11-2
CASSYSDRAYEQYF,TGTGCCAGCAGTTACTCTGACAGGGCCTACGAGCAGTACTTC,TRBJ2-7,TRBD1,-,TRBV6-6
CASSFSYEQYF,TGTGCCAGCAGCTTCAGCTACGAGCAGTACTTC,TRBJ2-7,-,once,TRBV13
CACYTGATEAFF,TGCGCCTGCTACACAGGGGCGACTGAAGCTTTCTTT,TRBJ1-1,TRBD1,-,TRBV10-2
CTSSQGSHQETQYF,TGCACCAGCAGCCAAGGCTCGCACCAAGAGACCCAGTACTTC,TRBJ2-5,-,-,TRBV1
CASSQDQWGYEQYF,TGCGCCAGCAGCCAAGATCAATGGGGCTACGAGCAGTACTTC,TRBJ2-7,-,-,TRBV4-1
CASSLVVGPEAFF,TGTGCCAGCAGCTTAGTAGTCGGCCCTGAAGCTTTCTTT,TRBJ1-1,-,-,TRBV7-9
CATGHTYEQYF,TGTGCCACCGGACATACCTACGAGCAGTACTTC,TRBJ2-7,-,-,TRBV2
CASRGGEDTEAFF,TGCGCCAGCCGAGGGGGGGAGGACACTGAAGCTTTCTTT,TRBJ1-1,-,-,TRBV10-1
CASSPNTGELFF,TGTGCCAGCAGCCCGAACACCGGGGAGCTGTTTTTT,TRBJ2-2,-,few,TRBV7-3
CASSQGQGEGYEQYF,TGCGCCAGCAGCCAAGGACAGGGGGAGGGGTACGAGCAGTACTTC,TRBJ2-7,TRBD1,-,TRBV4-3
CASSGETGGYNEQFF,TGTGCCAGCAGTGGAGAGACAGGGGGGTACAATGAGCAGTTCTTC,TRBJ2-1,TRBD1,-,TRBV6-1